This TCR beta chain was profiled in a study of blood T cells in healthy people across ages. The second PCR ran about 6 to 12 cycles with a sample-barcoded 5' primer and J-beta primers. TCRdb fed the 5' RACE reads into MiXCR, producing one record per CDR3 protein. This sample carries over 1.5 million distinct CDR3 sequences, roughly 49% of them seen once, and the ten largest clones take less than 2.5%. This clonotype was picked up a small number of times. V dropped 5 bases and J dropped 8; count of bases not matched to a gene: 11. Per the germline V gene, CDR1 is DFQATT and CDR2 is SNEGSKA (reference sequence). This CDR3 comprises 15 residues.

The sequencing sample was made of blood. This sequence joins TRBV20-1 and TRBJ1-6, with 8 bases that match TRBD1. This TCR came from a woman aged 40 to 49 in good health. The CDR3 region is CSAYETGTGYSPLHF. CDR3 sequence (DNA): TGCAGTGCTTACGAGACCGGGACAGGATATTCACCCCTCCACTTT.